The T cell receptor (beta chain) under discussion was sequenced for a study of post-analysis software for immune sequencing data. Whole-study results and caveats: About 5 TRBV segments (TRBV5-6, TRBV5-1 and TRBV20-1 among them) occurred more frequently in patients than in controls. Samples from one preparation batch, clustered by F measure, grouped strongly together.

Every TCR beta cDNA library bore unique molecular identifiers. TCRdb analysed the PCR reads with MiXCR anew, one entry per CDR3 protein. The sample includes 150,000 to 200,000 distinct CDR3 sequences, under 40% of them seen just once. Trimming left V 0 bases short and J 4 bases short, with 12 bases between. Germline loops: CDR1 DFQATT, CDR2 SNEGSKA (reference sequence). The CDR3 runs to 15 residues. Note on this clonotype: Its antigen is undetermined.

The clonotype was recovered from a girl aged 5-17 years with multiple sclerosis. The source was blood, collected after autologous hematopoietic stem cell transplantation. The rearrangement joins TRBV20-1 to TRBJ2-2; D unresolved. CDR3 sequence: CSARDLADGTGELFF. CDR3 nucleotide sequence: TGCAGTGCTAGAGATTTGGCTGACGGCACCGGGGAGCTGTTTTTT.